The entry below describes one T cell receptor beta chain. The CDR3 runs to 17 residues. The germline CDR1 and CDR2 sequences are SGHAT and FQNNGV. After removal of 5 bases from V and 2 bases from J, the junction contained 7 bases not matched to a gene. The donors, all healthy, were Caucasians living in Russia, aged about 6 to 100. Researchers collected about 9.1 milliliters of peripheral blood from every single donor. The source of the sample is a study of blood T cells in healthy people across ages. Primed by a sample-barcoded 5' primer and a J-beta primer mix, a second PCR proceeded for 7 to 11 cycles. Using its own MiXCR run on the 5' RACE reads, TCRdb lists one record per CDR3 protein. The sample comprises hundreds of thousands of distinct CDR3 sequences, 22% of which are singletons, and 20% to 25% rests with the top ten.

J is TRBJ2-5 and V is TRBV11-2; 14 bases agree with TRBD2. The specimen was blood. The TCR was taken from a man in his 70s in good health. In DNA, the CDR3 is TGTGCCAGCAGCAAAGGACTAGCGGGAGGCCCACAAGAGACCCAGTACTTC. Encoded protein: CASSKGLAGGPQETQYF.